These 30 T cell receptor beta chains were all obtained from the same sample, sequenced in a study of cytomegalovirus exposure and HLA in healthy donors. Primers: 60 Vbeta forward and 13 Jbeta reverse. The data were produced by immunoSEQ multiplex PCR, yet TCRdb's version contains in-frame clones alone and is incomplete. Of about 190,000 clones listed, 82% are singletons. The specimen sequenced was PBMCs. The receptors originated from a woman aged 18-29 years in good health and CMV-seronegative.

The chain links TRBV7-9 to TRBJ2-1; TRBD2 matches at 11 bases. Germline lookup yields CDR1 SEHNR and CDR2 FQNEAQ (reference sequence). The CDR3 contains 16 residues. Unmatched junction bases numbered 3, after V lost 2 bases and J lost 3 bases. Here the CDR3 DNA reads TGTGCCAGCAGCTTACCGCTAGCGGGGGGCTACAATGAGCAGTTCTTC. It translates to CASSLPLAGGYNEQFF.

The chain carries TRBV6-5 and TRBJ2-1; D possibly corresponds to TRBD2 (5 bases). The CDR3 runs 14 residues. Germline CDR1 and CDR2: MNHEY and SVGAGI. The germline V and J ends were trimmed by 3 bases and 7 bases, with 13 bases remaining between them. In DNA, the CDR3 is TGTGCCAGCAGTTATGCAGTCTCGGGGAATGAGCAGTTCTTC. It encodes CASSYAVSGNEQFF.

The gene calls are TRBV28 and TRBJ2-5; unclear D gene. V was clipped by 5 bases and J by 8 bases, with 9 bases between them. The CDR3 is made up of 11 amino acids. Per germline, CDR1 MDHEN and CDR2 SYDVKM. CDR3: CASSALGTQYF. DNA of the CDR3: TGTGCCAGCAGTGCTCTAGGAACCCAGTACTTC.

The chain joins TRBV5-8 to TRBJ2-1; TRBD2 agrees at 11 bases. CDR1 is SGHTS and CDR2 is YDEGEE in the germline V gene. The V segment lost 3 bases and the J segment 8 bases; nucleotides outside the gene matches: 10. This CDR3 spans 16 amino acids. The CDR3 nucleotides read TGTGCCAGCAGCTGGGAACTAGCGGGAGATTGGGATGAGCAGTTCTTC. Translated, it gives CASSWELAGDWDEQFF. The full variable domain, rest sourced from reference TRBV5-8 and TRBJ2-1, is EAGVTQSPTHLIKTRGQQATLRCSPISGHTSVYWYQQALGLGLQFLLWYDEGEERNRGNFPPRFSGRQFPNYSSELNVNALELEDSALYLCASSWELAGDWDEQFFGPGTRLTVL.

This clone was seen only once. The chain carries TRBV7-9 and TRBJ2-4; D remains unclear. Trimming cost V 1 base and J 0 bases, with 7 bases left between them. The germline V gene has CDR1 SEHNR and CDR2 FQNEAQ (reference sequence). The CDR3 runs 15 residues. This CDR3 is CASSLGQIAKNIQYF. The DNA for the CDR3 is TGTGCCAGCAGCTTAGGGCAGATAGCCAAAAACATTCAGTACTTC.

The chain joins TRBV7-7 to TRBJ2-5; TRBD2 aligns across 7 bases. The trim removed 4 bases at V and 0 bases at J, leaving 5 bases unmatched. From germline, CDR1 is SSHAT and CDR2 FNYEAQ (reference sequence). The CDR3 is made up of 15 amino acids. In nucleotides, the CDR3 is TGTGCCAGCAGCTCAGTCGGGGGGTACCAAGAGACCCAGTACTTC. It is translated as CASSSVGGYQETQYF.

V gene TRBV5-1 combines with J gene TRBJ2-1, with 7 bases aligning to TRBD2. The germline gives CDR1 SGHRS, CDR2 YFSETQ. The CDR3 has 15 residues. Trimming took 4 bases from V and 0 from J; bases not matched to a gene: 4. DNA for the CDR3: TGCGCCAGCAGCCCGAGCGGGAACTCCTACAATGAGCAGTTCTTC. As protein: CASSPSGNSYNEQFF.

The chain uses TRBV5-1 and TRBJ2-3, with 7 positions matching TRBD2. CDR3 size: 14 residues. CDR1 and CDR2 (germline): SGHRS, YFSETQ. Germline trimming cut 2 bases from V and 5 bases from J; bases unmatched to any gene: 5. In DNA, the CDR3 is TGCGCCAGCAGCTTAGCGGGACGGGAAGATACGCAGTATTTT. As protein: CASSLAGREDTQYF.

The V gene is TRBV5-1, the J gene TRBJ1-2; 7 bases are a match to TRBD1. The junction had 7 bases not matched to a gene; V was cut back by 4 bases and J by 1 base. Germline CDR1 reads SGHRS; CDR2 reads YFSETQ. This CDR3 has 15 residues. CDR3 amino acids: CASSLMGDSNYGYTF. The CDR3 DNA is TGCGCCAGCAGCCTGATGGGGGACAGTAACTATGGCTACACCTTC.

V usage is TRBV2 and J usage is TRBJ1-5; D is uncertain. This CDR3 has 14 amino acids. Germline lookup yields CDR1 SNHLY and CDR2 FYNNEI. V lost 3 bases to trimming and J lost 7 bases, with 13 bases between them. The CDR3 loop is CASSEAGVRQPQHF. The CDR3 nucleotides are TGTGCCAGCAGTGAGGCCGGGGTGAGACAGCCCCAGCATTTT.

This clone was recorded once. A read error may account for a junction end that differs from germline. V and J are TRBV28 and TRBJ2-2; 14 bases map to TRBD2. Germline assignment: CDR1 MDHEN and CDR2 SYDVKM. This CDR3 is 18 amino acids long. CDR3 DNA: TGTGCCAGCAGGCCGGGACTAGCGGGAGATGCGAAAACCGGGGAGCTGTTTTTT. It encodes CASRPGLAGDAKTGELFF.

Comments on this clone: Other DNA sequences in the same sample also yield this CDR3. This chain connects TRBV5-1 to TRBJ2-7; 9 nucleotides match TRBD1. The trim removed 0 bases at V and 3 bases at J, leaving 1 base unmatched. This CDR3 has 14 residues. Germline values: CDR1 SGHRS, CDR2 YFSETQ. The CDR3 DNA follows: TGCGCCAGCAGCTTGGTGGGACAGGGCTACGAGCAGTACTTC. Translation: CASSLVGQGYEQYF.

This chain uses TRBV19 with TRBJ1-2; 7 nucleotides agree with TRBD1. Trimming at V came to 4 bases and at J to 3 bases, leaving 26 bases not matched to a gene. This CDR3 has 21 residues. Germline V gives CDR1 LNHDA, CDR2 SQIVND (reference sequence). For the CDR3, the DNA is TGTGCCAGTAGTACCTTCACTCCTGGACTCCAGGTGAAGGGGGCTCACTATGGCTACACCTTC. This codes for CASSTFTPGLQVKGAHYGYTF.

V is TRBV27 and J is TRBJ2-5; possibly TRBD2 for D (5 bases). Trimming took off 10 bases at V and 3 bases at J, with 18 bases between the two ends. The CDR3 consists of 14 residues. Germline CDR1 MNHEY, CDR2 SMNVEV (reference sequence). The CDR3 coding sequence is TGTGCCACCTCCGAAGGAGGATCGAAAGAGACCCAGTACTTC. It is translated as CATSEGGSKETQYF.

This clone was recorded a few times. This rearrangement joins TRBV5-1 to TRBJ1-1; D uncertain. Trimming shortened V by 4 bases and J by 3 bases, and 16 bases separated the two germline ends. CDR3 length equals 15 residues. The germline CDR1 and CDR2 sequences are SGHRS and YFSETQ. CDR3 protein: CASSPTREDYTEAFF. In DNA form, the CDR3 reads TGCGCCAGCAGCCCCACCCGGGAGGACTACACTGAAGCTTTCTTT. Full variable domain (outside the CDR3, taken from reference TRBV5-1 and TRBJ1-1): KAGVTQTPRYLIKTRGQQVTLSCSPISGHRSVSWYQQTPGQGLQFLFEYFSETQRNKGNFPGRFSGRQFSNSRSEMNVSTLELGDSALYLCASSPTREDYTEAFFGQGTRLTVV.

V and J are TRBV11-2 and TRBJ2-1; 14 bases line up with TRBD2. The CDR3 loop spans 18 amino acids. Germline assignment: CDR1 SGHAT and CDR2 FQNNGV. V was clipped by 4 bases and J by 3 bases; unmatched bases: 8. CDR3 sequence (DNA): TGTGCCAGCAGCTACTGGACTAGCGGGAGGTCGGGCTACAATGAGCAGTTCTTC. It specifies CASSYWTSGRSGYNEQFF.

The rearrangement joins TRBV18 to TRBJ2-6; TRBD1 matches 11 bases. The ends lost 6 bases at V and 4 bases at J; junction bases unmatched: 11. CDR1 and CDR2 (germline): KGHSH, LQKENI. The CDR3 runs to 18 residues. The CDR3 DNA reads TGTGCCAGCTCGCAAAGGACAGGGGGCTTGCGAGGGGCCAACGTCCTGACTTTC. It codes for CASSQRTGGLRGANVLTF.

This clone was counted a few times. The CDR3, as DNA: TGTGCCAGCAGTTATACAGGGCGGTGGGACACTGAAGCTTTCTTT. This encodes CASSYTGRWDTEAFF. The chain uses TRBV6-5 and TRBJ1-1, with D perhaps matching TRBD1 (6 bases). This CDR3 has 15 amino acids. Germline V gene data show CDR1 as MNHEY and CDR2 as SVGAGI. With 3 bases removed from V and 3 bases from J, the gap between germline ends came to 14 bases.

The chain joins TRBV10-3 to TRBJ1-3; 8 bases are shared with TRBD1. Unmatched junction bases numbered 9, after V lost 0 bases and J lost 8 bases. This CDR3 region has 16 residues. Germline assignment: CDR1 ENHRY and CDR2 SYGVKD. CDR3: CAISESRTGLGDTIYF. The CDR3 nucleotides are TGTGCCATCAGTGAGTCGCGGACAGGGTTAGGAGACACCATATATTTT.

The V gene is TRBV19, the J gene TRBJ1-2, with D possibly being TRBD1 (6 bases). Germline CDR1 LNHDA, CDR2 SQIVND (reference sequence). The CDR3 has 17 amino acids. Trimming pared 5 bases from V and 7 bases from J, leaving 26 bases between. The CDR3 DNA reads TGTGCCAGTAGTTTCGGGACATCCGGAGTCTTTACTAGTGGCTACACCTTC. Amino acid sequence: CASSFGTSGVFTSGYTF. Full variable domain (missing parts from reference TRBV19 and TRBJ1-2): DGGITQSPKYLFRKEGQNVTLSCEQNLNHDAMYWYRQDPGQGLRLIYYSQIVNDFQKGDIAEGYSVSREKKESFPLTVTSAQKNPTAFYLCASSFGTSGVFTSGYTFGSGTRLTVV.

The genes are TRBV4-2 and TRBJ2-7, with a possible D match to TRBD2 (6 bases). The CDR3 consists of 16 residues. Germline loops: CDR1 LGHNA, CDR2 YNFKEQ. The V end lost 1 base, the J end lost 1 base, and 14 bases lay between the germline ends. The CDR3 loop reads CASSQVAAGGSYEQYF. The CDR3 nucleotides are TGTGCCAGCAGCCAAGTTGCAGCGGGCGGATCCTACGAGCAGTACTTC.

This sequence joins TRBV27 and TRBJ1-1; D remains unclear. Between the trimmed V and J ends, which lost 2 bases and 3 bases, there was a span of 10 bases. The CDR3 contains 14 residues. Germline V gives CDR1 MNHEY, CDR2 SMNVEV (reference sequence). This chain's CDR3 is CASSLGVEYTEAFF. In DNA, the CDR3 is TGTGCCAGCAGTTTAGGAGTCGAGTACACTGAAGCTTTCTTT.

V usage is TRBV2 and J usage is TRBJ2-2; D remains unclear. V lost 2 bases and J 2 bases, leaving 9 bases between the germline ends. The germline gives CDR1 SNHLY, CDR2 FYNNEI. CDR3 length: 15 residues. CDR3 in amino acids: CASSETDPNTGELFF. Written as DNA, the CDR3 is TGTGCCAGCAGTGAAACAGATCCCAACACCGGGGAGCTGTTTTTT.

This clone showed up just a few times. The V and J genes are TRBV6-5 and TRBJ2-5; the D gene is possibly TRBD1 (6 bases). CDR1 and CDR2 from the germline V gene are MNHEY and SVGAGI. V lost 6 bases, J lost 0 bases, and 14 bases lay in between. CDR3 length: 15 residues. In DNA form, the CDR3 reads TGTGCCAGCAGCACCCAGGGGTCGTACCAAGAGACCCAGTACTTC. Its translation is CASSTQGSYQETQYF.

The V gene is TRBV10-2, the J gene TRBJ1-2; the match to TRBD1 covers 12 bases. V was clipped by 7 bases and J by 3 bases; unmatched bases: 6. The V gene's germline CDR1 is WSHSY and CDR2 SAAADI. The CDR3 contains 15 residues. CDR3 residues: CASIPGTGGDYGYTF. CDR3 coding DNA: TGCGCCAGCATACCGGGGACAGGGGGCGACTATGGCTACACCTTC.

The CDR3 DNA reads as TGTGCCAGCAGCTTAGGAACAAAAGGGGCAGGGGGCAGTTACTATGGCTACACCTTC. The encoded protein is CASSLGTKGAGGSYYGYTF. The rearrangement joins TRBV7-2 to TRBJ1-2, with 8 bases that match TRBD1. This CDR3 comprises 19 residues. Germline V CDR1 and CDR2: SGHTA, FQGNSA. Trimming removed 1 base from V and 3 bases from J; junction bases left unmatched: 16.

The V gene is TRBV5-1, the J gene TRBJ2-1; TRBD2 aligns across 8 bases. J gave up 4 bases and V 3 bases, and 9 bases lay outside the gene matches. CDR3 length: 16 amino acids. Germline V CDR1 and CDR2: SGHRS, YFSETQ. The CDR3 here is CASSYQAGVRYNEQFF. The CDR3 DNA reads TGCGCCAGCAGCTACCAAGCGGGAGTCAGGTACAATGAGCAGTTCTTC.

The chain carries TRBV5-1 and TRBJ2-2; possible D gene TRBD2, 6 bases. V gave up 5 bases and J gave up 3 bases, with 11 bases separating them. CDR1 and CDR2 (germline): SGHRS, YFSETQ. The CDR3 runs to 14 residues. This chain's CDR3 is CASRRDLYTGELFF. DNA of the CDR3: TGCGCCAGCAGGAGGGACTTATACACCGGGGAGCTGTTTTTT.

The gene calls are TRBV6-1 and TRBJ1-1; 7 nucleotides agree with TRBD1. J gave up 5 bases and V 6 bases, and 9 bases lay outside the gene matches. Germline CDR1 and CDR2: MNHNS and SASEGT. CDR3 length: 14 residues. CDR3 sequence: CASRIEGAWTEAFF. For the CDR3, the DNA is TGTGCCAGCAGGATTGAGGGGGCGTGGACTGAAGCTTTCTTT.

A single count supports this clone. This rearrangement joins TRBV7-2 to TRBJ2-1; 11 positions match TRBD1. V lost 11 bases to trimming and J lost 9 bases; unmatched junction nucleotides: 12. The CDR3 has 14 residues. Germline V gene lookup returns CDR1 SGHTA and CDR2 FQGNSA. This CDR3 reads CAGTGTGGPSEQFF. The CDR3 DNA follows: TGTGCCGGCACCGGGACAGGGGGTCCCAGTGAGCAGTTCTTC. The entire variable domain, with the rest obtained from reference TRBV7-2 and TRBJ2-1, is as follows: GAGVSQSPSNKVTEKGKDVELRCDPISGHTALYWYRQSLGQGLEFLIYFQGNSAPDKSGLPSDRFSAERTGGSVSTLTIQRTQQEDSAVYLCAGTGTGGPSEQFFGPGTRLTVL.